A single sample is the source of the 17 T cell receptor beta chains below, sequenced in a study of OX40 agonist ivuxolimab in advanced cancers. Clones were sequenced by immunoSEQ multiplex PCR, and TCRdb holds only the in-frame ones, with some missing. The sample records just under 85,000 clones, about four fifths being singletons. The source was CD4+ or CD8+ T cells sorted from blood, collected in a trial of the OX40 agonist ivuxolimab. Receptors were obtained from an adult with an advanced solid tumor such as melanoma, head and neck, liver or kidney cancer.

The V and J genes are TRBV21-1 and TRBJ2-1. TRBV21-1 is an annotated pseudogene. This CDR3 comprises 9 residues. CDR3 amino acids: CASNHEQFF. CDR3 DNA sequence: TGTGCCAGCAACCATGAGCAGTTCTTC.

The count of this clone is one. The rearrangement uses TRBV19 and TRBJ2-1; TRBD1 matches at 10 bases. The length of the CDR3 is 16 residues. Germline CDR1 LNHDA, CDR2 SQIVND (reference sequence). Trimming removed 2 bases from V and 5 bases from J; junction bases left unmatched: 6. CDR3 nucleotides: TGTGCCAGTAGTATATTCTTTGGGACAGGGGACAATGAGCAGTTCTTC. Protein product: CASSIFFGTGDNEQFF. The whole variable domain, filled in from reference TRBV19 and TRBJ2-1, reads DGGITQSPKYLFRKEGQNVTLSCEQNLNHDAMYWYRQDPGQGLRLIYYSQIVNDFQKGDIAEGYSVSREKKESFPLTVTSAQKNPTAFYLCASSIFFGTGDNEQFFGPGTRLTVL.

This clone has just one count. The rearrangement joins TRBV6-1 to TRBJ2-1, with TRBD2 matching 11 bases. The CDR3 runs to 16 residues. Germline trimming cut 4 bases from V and 4 bases from J; bases unmatched to any gene: 6. Germline CDR1 reads MNHNS; CDR2 reads SASEGT. CDR3 in DNA: TGTGCCAGCAGTGGAGGCCTAGCGGGGGGATACAATGAGCAGTTCTTC. It codes for CASSGGLAGGYNEQFF.

CDR3 in amino acids: CASSQEGGLAETQYF. CDR3 DNA sequence: TGCGCCAGCAGCCAAGAGGGGGGGTTAGCGGAGACCCAGTACTTC. This chain joins TRBV4-3 and TRBJ2-5, with TRBD2 identical over 7 bases. This CDR3 is 15 amino acids long. Per the germline V gene, CDR1 is LGHNA and CDR2 is YSLEER. V was clipped by 0 bases and J by 5 bases; unmatched bases: 6.

The rearrangement joins TRBV21-1 to TRBJ2-5; the table's TRBD2 call for D was not verified on the DNA. TRBV21-1 corresponds to a pseudogene. The CDR3 has 16 amino acids. CDR3 protein: CASSKPNAVSGETQYF. The CDR3 region has the DNA TGTGCCAGCAGCAAACCCAATGCCGTCTCCGGGGAGACCCAGTACTTC.

The chain recombines TRBV2 with TRBJ1-1; weak D call: TRBD1 (6 bases). This CDR3 is 16 amino acids long. Germline CDR1 SNHLY, CDR2 FYNNEI. The CDR3 DNA reads TGTGTCTCGAAGGGGGGAGGGGCCGGCGCGAACACTGAAGCTTTCTTT. Amino acid sequence: CVSKGGGAGANTEAFF.

This clone turned up a few times. The J gene is TRBJ1-5, the V gene TRBV9; no clear D. Trimming left V 0 bases short and J 7 bases short, with 11 bases between. This CDR3 comprises 14 residues. Germline V CDR1 and CDR2: SGDLS, YYNGEE. CDR3 region: CASSVEGRGQPQHF. CDR3 DNA sequence: TGTGCCAGCAGCGTAGAGGGCCGAGGGCAGCCCCAGCATTTT.

The genes are TRBV7-2 and TRBJ1-2; TRBD1 might be the D (6 bases). Looked up from germline, CDR1 is SGHTA and CDR2 is FQGNSA. Trimming removed 5 bases from V and 4 bases from J, with 14 bases in between. The CDR3 is 14 residues long. The CDR3, as DNA: TGTGCCAGCAGCGTAGGGGGGCAGGTCTATGGCTACACCTTC. Protein product: CASSVGGQVYGYTF.

The rearrangement links TRBV7-9 to TRBJ2-2; a weak D match, TRBD2 (6 bases). Trimming pared 9 bases from V and 3 bases from J, leaving 17 bases between. Germline V gene lookup returns CDR1 SEHNR and CDR2 FQNEAQ (reference sequence). This CDR3 comprises 15 residues. CDR3 in DNA: TGTGCCAGGGGCCCCCCCGGCGGGGACACCGGGGAGCTGTTTTTT. It translates to CARGPPGGDTGELFF.

The chain has TRBV30 and TRBJ2-7; maybe TRBD2 (5 bases). The CDR3 has 16 amino acids. CDR1 is GTSNPN, CDR2 SVGIG, per germline (reference sequence). V gave up 0 bases and J gave up 3 bases, with 18 bases separating them. The CDR3 region is CAWSVRAGSGNYEQYF. The CDR3 bases are TGTGCCTGGAGTGTACGGGCCGGCAGCGGAAACTACGAGCAGTACTTC.

The chain employs TRBV28 and TRBJ1-5, with no clear D. The CDR3 is made up of 14 amino acids. Germline CDR1 and CDR2: MDHEN and SYDVKM. V gave up 4 bases and J gave up 4 bases, with 11 bases separating them. The CDR3, as DNA: TGTGCCAGCAGTTCCACATGGAGGAATCAGCCCCAGCATTTT. Its translation is CASSSTWRNQPQHF.

The sample holds a few counts of this clone. The rearrangement joins TRBV7-2 to TRBJ1-6; D not certain. Germline V gives CDR1 SGHTA, CDR2 FQGNSA. The V and J ends lost 4 bases and 13 bases respectively, with 14 bases between them. The CDR3 loop spans 13 amino acids. The CDR3 loop reads CASSSLDTAPLHF. In DNA form, the CDR3 reads TGTGCCAGCAGCTCCCTCGATACAGCTCCCCTCCACTTT.

J is TRBJ2-5 and V is TRBV12-1; TRBD2 was called by the table and not checked on the DNA. TRBV12-1 is annotated as a pseudogene. This CDR3 spans 16 amino acids. The CDR3 protein is CASSFPGTSGEETQYF. The DNA for the CDR3 is TGTGCCAGCAGCTTCCCCGGGACTAGCGGAGAAGAGACCCAGTACTTC.

CDR3 residues: CASSTQVQETQYF. The CDR3 DNA is TGTGCCAGTAGTACCCAGGTCCAAGAGACCCAGTACTTC. The gene calls are TRBV19 and TRBJ2-5; D call uncertain. The CDR3 is 13 residues long. The germline gives CDR1 LNHDA, CDR2 SQIVND (reference sequence). V lost 4 bases and J 1 base, leaving 7 bases between the germline ends.

CDR3 region: CASSTGALHIGELFF. In DNA form, the CDR3 reads TGTGCCAGCAGCACCGGGGCCTTACATATCGGGGAGCTGTTTTTT. The V and J genes are TRBV7-2 and TRBJ2-2; D tentatively fits TRBD1 or TRBD2 (5 bases each). Germline V CDR1 and CDR2: SGHTA, FQGNSA. This CDR3 has 15 amino acids. V lost 5 bases, J lost 7 bases, and 17 bases lay in between.

The rearrangement links TRBV5-4 to TRBJ2-5; a weak D match, TRBD2 (5 bases). The germline V and J ends were trimmed by 4 bases and 3 bases, with 10 bases remaining between them. Looked up from germline, CDR1 is SGHNT and CDR2 is YYREEE (reference sequence). This CDR3 spans 13 amino acids. As DNA, the CDR3 is TGTGCCAGCAGCATGGACTGGGAAGAGACCCAGTACTTC. Its protein product is CASSMDWEETQYF.

This clone has only one observation. The chain employs TRBV5-1 and TRBJ1-2, with a weak D call TRBD1 (5 bases). The germline V gene encodes CDR1 SGHRS and CDR2 YFSETQ. Trimming cost V 4 bases and J 6 bases, with 19 bases left between them. The CDR3 is made up of 15 amino acids. For the CDR3, the DNA is TGCGCCAGCAGCCGAGACCGGACACCAGGCAATGGCTACACCTTC. It is translated as CASSRDRTPGNGYTF. The whole variable domain, filled in from reference TRBV5-1 and TRBJ1-2, reads KAGVTQTPRYLIKTRGQQVTLSCSPISGHRSVSWYQQTPGQGLQFLFEYFSETQRNKGNFPGRFSGRQFSNSRSEMNVSTLELGDSALYLCASSRDRTPGNGYTFGSGTRLTVV.